This TCR beta chain was documented in a study of radiotherapy plus CTLA-4 blockade in lung cancer. As to this clone: The antigen is unknown.

Repertoires were generated with immunoSEQ multiplex PCR, while TCRdb's copy carries only in-frame clones and drops some. The sample lists about 39,000 clones; approximately 75% were seen once. Study results and caveats: Once radiotherapy plus ipilimumab had been given, TCR clones derived from tumor expanded in blood. The best prediction of response reportedly came from early blood T cell clone dynamics, with interferon-beta.

The CDR3 is 16 amino acids. V lost 4 bases and J lost 0, with 16 bases in between. In germline, CDR1 is SGHRS, CDR2 YFSETQ. This TCR was recovered from a human donor with non-small cell lung cancer that progressed on radiotherapy plus ipilimumab. The sample was peripheral blood, taken from a patient treated with radiotherapy plus ipilimumab. The chain has TRBV5-1 and TRBJ1-2; D is undetermined. The DNA of the CDR3 is TGCGCCAGCAGCCCTGACCCTTGGAGGGCTAACTATGGCTACACCTTC. Protein sequence: CASSPDPWRANYGYTF.